This T cell receptor (beta chain) was recorded in a study of OX40 agonist ivuxolimab in advanced cancers. Study in general: Patients got intravenous ivuxolimab at 0.01 to 10 mg/kg every 2 weeks. Eligibility admitted prior anti-PD-1, anti-PD-L1 or anti-CTLA-4 therapy; around 38% had some. Findings and caveats of the study: Clones of CD4+ and CD8+ blood T cells grew by week 6 at doses of 0.1 to 3.0 mg/kg.

Concerning this clone: As yet, its antigen is unknown.

The CDR3 has 17 residues. Germline V gives CDR1 KGHSH, CDR2 LQKENI. The germline V and J ends were trimmed by 4 bases and 1 base, with 17 bases remaining between them. Sequencing used immunoSEQ multiplex PCR; TCRdb keeps in-frame clones, though not all of them. The sample consists of around 84,000 clones, about nine tenths of them appearing once. Sequenced material: CD4+ or CD8+ T cells sorted from blood, taken in a trial of the OX40 agonist ivuxolimab. The sequence was obtained from an adult with an advanced solid tumor such as melanoma, head and neck, liver or kidney cancer. This chain joins TRBV18 and TRBJ1-3; D is possibly TRBD1 (6 bases). CDR3 sequence reads: CASSLRGTVGSGNTIYF. In nucleotides, the CDR3 is TGTGCCAGCTCACTCAGGGGAACTGTCGGGTCTGGAAACACCATATATTTT. Based on the CDR3 plus reference TRBV18 and TRBJ1-3, the full variable domain is NAGVMQNPRHLVRRRGQEARLRCSPMKGHSHVYWYRQLPEEGLKFMVYLQKENIIDESGMPKERFSAEFPKEGPSILRIQQVVRGDSAAYFCASSLRGTVGSGNTIYFGEGSWLTVV.